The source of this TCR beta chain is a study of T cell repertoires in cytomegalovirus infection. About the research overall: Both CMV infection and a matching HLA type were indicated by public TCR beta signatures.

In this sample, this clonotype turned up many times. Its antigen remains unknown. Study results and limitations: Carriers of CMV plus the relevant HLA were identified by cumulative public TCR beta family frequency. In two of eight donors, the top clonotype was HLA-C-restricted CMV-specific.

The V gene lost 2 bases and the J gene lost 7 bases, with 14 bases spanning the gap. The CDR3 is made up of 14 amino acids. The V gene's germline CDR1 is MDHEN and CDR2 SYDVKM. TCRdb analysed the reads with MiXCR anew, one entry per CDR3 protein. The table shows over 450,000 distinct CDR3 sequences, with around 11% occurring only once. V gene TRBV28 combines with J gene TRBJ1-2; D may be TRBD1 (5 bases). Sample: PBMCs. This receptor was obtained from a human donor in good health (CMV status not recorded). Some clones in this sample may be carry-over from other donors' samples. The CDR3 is CASSLARVRGGYTF. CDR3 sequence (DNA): TGTGCCAGCAGTTTAGCCAGGGTGAGAGGTGGCTACACCTTC.